The source of this TCR beta chain is a study of spatial heterogeneity in lung cancer. In the study overall: More beta-chain than alpha-chain sequences were consistently detected.

CDR3 length: 15 amino acids. CDR1 and CDR2 from the germline V gene are SGHTA and FQGNSA. Trimming cost V 2 bases and J 5 bases, with 13 bases left between them. All TCR cDNA molecules were individually tagged with a unique molecular identifier. One entry per CDR3 protein, called by TCRdb with MiXCR from the 5' RACE reads. The table has about 50,000 distinct CDR3 sequences, approximately 7.6% seen once. The time point denotes: sample taken at primary tumor resection. Whole RNA from tumor, nontumor lung or frozen PBMC was sequenced unsorted. Patients with untreated early-stage non-small cell lung cancer, numbering 72, were the donors. Study-level results: Ubiquitous, expanded tumor-derived TCRs were more frequently observed in blood at resection than at follow-up.

This clonotype was recorded many times. Its antigen is unknown. The chain employs TRBV7-2 and TRBJ1-5, with a possible D match to TRBD1 (5 bases). This clonotype originated in a female donor with early-stage non-small cell lung cancer. Here the sequenced sample was PBMCs, taken at surgery. The CDR3 sequence is CASSLRGGRDQPQHF. DNA of the CDR3: TGTGCCAGCAGCTTAAGGGGCGGGCGGGATCAGCCCCAGCATTTT.